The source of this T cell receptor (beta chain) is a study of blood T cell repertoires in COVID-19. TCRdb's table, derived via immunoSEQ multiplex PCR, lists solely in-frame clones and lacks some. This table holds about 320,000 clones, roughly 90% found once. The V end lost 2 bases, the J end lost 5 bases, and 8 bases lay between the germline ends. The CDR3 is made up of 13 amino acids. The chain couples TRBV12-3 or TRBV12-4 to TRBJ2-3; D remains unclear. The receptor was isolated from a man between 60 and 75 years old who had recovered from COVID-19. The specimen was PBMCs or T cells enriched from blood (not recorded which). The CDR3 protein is CASSLRRRDTQYF. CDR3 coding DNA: TGTGCCAGCAGTTTAAGAAGGAGAGATACGCAGTATTTT.